This T cell receptor beta chain stems from a study of T cells expressing NK-cell markers. The overall study: Sorted CD3+CD56+NKG2C+, CD3+CD56+NKG2C- and CD3+CD56-NKG2C+ T cells provided the TCR beta repertoires. In the group of eight sequenced donors, seven were HCMV-seropositive and one was seronegative.

For this clonotype: Its antigen is not identified.

In germline, CDR1 is ENHRY, CDR2 SYGVKD. This CDR3 has 13 amino acids. Study-level results: NKG2C+ dominant clonotypes from about 6 donors made up roughly 1.0-7.5% of CD8+ T cells. Several donors likewise had their CD3+CD56-NKG2C+ fraction led by these clonotypes.

TCRdb re-called the 5' RACE reads, yielding one record per CDR3 amino acid sequence without DNA. The sample has about 21,000 distinct CDR3 sequences. The specimen was blood T cells: a sorted CD56 or NKG2C T cell subset, CD4+ or CD8+ T cells, or bulk PBMC T cells (not recorded which). The chain links TRBV10-3 to TRBJ1-1. This receptor was identified in a man between 18 and 69 years old in good health. This chain's CDR3 is CAISASMNTEAFF.